This T cell receptor (beta chain) was recovered during a study of T cell changes during pregnancy in multiple sclerosis. Germline CDR1 reads SGHVS; CDR2 reads FNYEAQ. Trimming cost V 1 base and J 2 bases, with 10 bases left between them. CDR3 length equals 15 residues. Libraries were prepared by immunoSEQ multiplex PCR; TCRdb keeps only in-frame clonotypes and omits some of them. The data show tens of thousands of clones, around 94% seen once. The chain has TRBV7-6 and TRBJ2-3, with a tentative D call TRBD2 (6 bases). The clonotype was recovered from a female donor with multiple sclerosis, enrolled in a pregnancy study. The material was peripheral blood, obtained in the third trimester of pregnancy. CDR3 region: CASSLGGVVTDTQYF. CDR3 nucleotide sequence: TGTGCCAGCAGCTTAGGGGGGGTCGTCACAGATACGCAGTATTTT.